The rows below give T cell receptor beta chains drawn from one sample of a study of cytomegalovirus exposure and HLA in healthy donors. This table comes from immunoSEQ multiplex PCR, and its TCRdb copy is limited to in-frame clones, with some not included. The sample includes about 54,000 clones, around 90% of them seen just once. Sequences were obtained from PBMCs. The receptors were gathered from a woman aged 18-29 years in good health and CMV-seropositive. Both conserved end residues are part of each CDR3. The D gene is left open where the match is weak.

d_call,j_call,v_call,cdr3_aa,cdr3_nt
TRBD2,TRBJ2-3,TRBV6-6,CASSYSGGGTDTQYF,TGTGCCAGCAGTTACTCCGGGGGGGGCACAGATACGCAGTATTTT
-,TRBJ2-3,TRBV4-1,CASSQTLPAGNTDTQYF,TGCGCCAGCAGCCAAACCTTACCGGCGGGGAACACAGATACGCAGTATTTT
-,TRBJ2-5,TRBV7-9,CASSSIGRDLQETQYF,TGTGCCAGCAGCTCTATCGGTCGGGATCTTCAAGAGACCCAGTACTTC
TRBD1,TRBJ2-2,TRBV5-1,CASSLTGVNTGELFF,TGCGCCAGCAGCCTCACAGGGGTGAACACCGGGGAGCTGTTTTTT
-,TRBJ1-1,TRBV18,CASSPGAGVAEAFF,TGTGCCAGCTCACCAGGGGCAGGGGTGGCTGAAGCTTTCTTT
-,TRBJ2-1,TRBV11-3,CASSLALAPNHNEQFF,TGTGCCAGCAGCTTAGCTCTAGCCCCCAACCACAATGAGCAGTTCTTC
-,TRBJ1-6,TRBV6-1,CASSETGGTNSPLHF,TGTGCCAGCAGTGAAACGGGGGGCACGAATTCACCCCTCCACTTT
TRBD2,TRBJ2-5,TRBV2,CASKIPTSGSQETQYF,TGTGCCAGCAAAATCCCGACTAGCGGGAGCCAAGAGACCCAGTACTTC
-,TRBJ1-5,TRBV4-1,CASSQDLYQPQHF,TGCGCCAGCAGCCAAGATTTATATCAGCCCCAGCATTTT
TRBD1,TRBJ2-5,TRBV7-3,CASSSLGQRGETQYF,TGTGCCAGCAGCTCCCTGGGACAGAGGGGAGAGACCCAGTACTTC
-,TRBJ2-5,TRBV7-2,CASSLNPRSGQETQYF,TGTGCCAGCAGCTTAAACCCCAGAAGCGGACAAGAGACCCAGTACTTC
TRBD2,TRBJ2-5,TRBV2,CASSPLSGVSETQYF,TGTGCCAGCTCGCCACTTAGCGGGGTGTCAGAGACCCAGTACTTC
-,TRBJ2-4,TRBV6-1,CASSVLAMKNIQYF,TGTGCCAGCAGTGTGCTAGCGATGAAAAACATTCAGTACTTC
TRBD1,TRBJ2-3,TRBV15,CATSTRTGAPSDTQYF,TGTGCCACCAGCACCCGGACAGGAGCGCCCTCAGATACGCAGTATTTT
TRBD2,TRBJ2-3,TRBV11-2,CASSLGRGTSTTDTQYF,TGTGCCAGCAGCTTAGGACGCGGGACTAGCACGACAGATACGCAGTATTTT